This T cell receptor (beta chain) is drawn from a study of T cells in Graves' hyperthyroidism and ophthalmopathy. This clonotype has only a few counts. The cohort's ophthalmopathy patients, a group with duration under 3 months, had a Clinical Activity Score of at least 3 and a NOSPECS grade of at least 4. Patients were excluded for uncontrolled infection, other autoimmune disease, pregnancy or lactation. PBMCs stemmed from around 10 ml fresh peripheral blood. RNA transcripts gave rise to amplified TCR beta CDR3 regions. The primer set for the first-round RT-PCR of the TCR CDR3 was HTBI. TCRdb reprocessed the multiplex PCR reads with MiXCR, giving one entry per CDR3 protein. The sample gives about 610,000 distinct CDR3 sequences, 16% of which show up once; around 3.3% is in the top ten. Trimming took 2 bases from V and 3 from J, leaving 20 bases between them. The CDR3 loop spans 16 amino acids. Germline assignment: CDR1 DFQATT and CDR2 SNEGSKA (reference sequence).

This clonotype was obtained from a woman aged 40 to 49 with Graves' ophthalmopathy. The sequencing input was blood. The rearrangement joins TRBV20-1 to TRBJ2-7; possible D gene TRBD1, 6 bases. The CDR3 region is CSARISTGTKFYEQYF. In DNA, the CDR3 is TGCAGTGCTAGAATCTCCACCGGGACAAAATTCTACGAGCAGTACTTC.